This T cell receptor (beta chain) was retrieved from a study of T cell clonotyping in hematopoietic cell transplantation (dated by TCRdb to the early 2020s). Some background on the complete study: A total of under 150 blood samples were collected in the study from some 40 consecutive transplant recipients and their related donors. Patient recruitment ran from late 2015 to January 2017, and follow-up continued until late 2020 or death.

For CDR1 and CDR2, the germline V gene lists SGHAT and FQNNGV. Trimming costs V 5 bases and J 5 bases, and their ends lie 15 bases apart. The CDR3, from cysteine to phenylalanine, totals 15 residues. The kept DNA is CDR3 alone, 45 bases in frame from the first base. Here is what the overall study found, with its caveats: Recipient repertoires showed only a small fraction of overlap with donor repertoires, and over 95% appeared de novo at the given depth. Broader posttransplant TCR repertoire diversity was predicted by donor and pretransplant recipient Inverse Simpson Index values. After transplant, TCR diversity in recipients dropped, and pathologically expanded clonotypes increased progressively from day 30 to day 180. The sample size was limited, and because cells were not sorted, the contributions of CD4 and CD8 repertoires could not be separated.

As to this clone: No antigen is known for it. Base qualities were left out, and no much larger clone turns up one base away.

Explained via the paper, the time point label denotes: 180 days after allo-HCT. Blood samples were obtained from recipients approximately 28 days before transplant and at days 30, 100 and 180 after transplant. Nuclei Lysis Solution was used to extract genomic DNA from fresh or cryopreserved unfractionated peripheral blood mononuclear cells. The immunoSEQ assay, a bias-controlled multiplex PCR using V- and J-specific primers, was used to amplify TCR beta CDR3 regions from genomic DNA. In a second PCR step, the CDR3 amplicons were tagged with a proprietary barcode plus Illumina adapter sequences. CDR3 libraries were sequenced on an Illumina MiSeq instrument. On the authors' methods: Export and quality control were performed with immunoSEQ Analyzer 3.0, and downstream analyses were performed with R Bioconductor and Immunarch. Only productive rearrangements in the normalized downsampled data set were used to calculate repertoire metrics. Clonotypes larger than 5 templates in the normalized cohort were defined as pathologically expanded. The Inverse Simpson Index served as the measure of repertoire diversity. To capture all clonotypes, CMV-specificity analyses were performed on the non-normalized data set. What TCRdb holds here is the immuneACCESS table cut down to in-frame rearrangements. Part of the clones is not present; checked against another copy, under half of the missing clones reflect an unresolved V gene, and the others are unexplained. The D gene and trimming were derived from the DNA, and the V and J assignments and clone size from that table. Across this sample there are a few thousand clones, with about 93% seen only once. Over 5.5% of the sample comes from the top ten.

This clonotype was obtained from a male patient aged 60-69 years who had an allogeneic stem cell transplant from a related donor, so the T cells may come from the graft donor. Some clones in this sample may be carry-over from other donors' samples. Recombination joined TRBV11-2 with TRBJ1-4; no D gene is confidently identified. The specimen comprised PBMCs, sampled 180 days after allogeneic stem cell transplant. The DNA is TGTGCCAGCAGCCACAGTACGGGAATAAATGAAAAACTGTTTTTT. Translated, this gives CASSHSTGINEKLFF. Reference TRBV11-2 and TRBJ1-4 proteins supply the regions before and after the CDR3; the full variable domain is: EAGVAQSPRYKIIEKRQSVAFWCNPISGHATLYWYQQILGQGPKLLIQFQNNGVVDDSQLPKDRFSAERLKGVDSTLKIQPAKLEDSAVYLCASSHSTGINEKLFFGSGTQLSVL.